This T cell receptor (beta chain) was recovered during a study of blood T cells in healthy people across ages. At least 7 million PBMCs were isolated per sample. Germline-derived CDR1 and CDR2 are MNHEY and SVGAGI. V shed 5 bases and J shed 2 bases, with 14 bases lying between them. The CDR3 totals 15 residues. In regard to this clonotype: Its specificity is unknown.

Regarding the study as a whole: Roughly linear declines in TCR beta diversity per million T cells occurred with age.

The use of a sample-barcoded 5' primer and a J-beta primer mix characterized a second PCR of roughly 6 to 11 cycles. Carrying 12 random nucleotides, a template-switch adaptor labeled each individual cDNA molecule. From each sample, at least 2.5 million paired-end reads containing CDR3 were obtained. TCRdb re-called the 5' RACE reads with MiXCR, one entry per CDR3 protein. The data hold about 1,500,000 distinct CDR3 sequences, with approximately 38% observed a single time. Source material: blood. This chain links TRBV6-5 with TRBJ2-3, with D uncertain. This clonotype was sampled from a woman aged 18-30 years in good health. CDR3 residues: CASSGHLGYTDTQYF. The CDR3 DNA sequence: TGTGCCAGCAGTGGGCATCTAGGGTACACAGATACGCAGTATTTT.